This TCR beta chain was identified in a study of identifying expanded T cells in peripheral blood. The CDR3 has 15 residues. Germline V gene sequence: CDR1 MNHNS, CDR2 SASEGT. V was trimmed by 3 bases and J by 8 bases, leaving 17 bases between them. Assay used: immunoSEQ multiplex PCR; TCRdb lists only in-frame clones, some missing. The profile covers some 100,000 clones, with roughly 87% appearing a single time and approximately 17% taken by the ten largest. General observations from the study: Clone count variance between roughly 2-week samples rose with total template count.

Comments on this clone: Its cognate antigen is unknown.

The chain has TRBV6-1 and TRBJ1-3; perhaps TRBD1 as D (5 bases). This receptor was taken from a person aged 18 to 75 in good health. Specimen: blood. The CDR3 here is CASSEGPTEVDTIYF. CDR3 bases: TGTGCCAGCAGTGAGGGACCTACGGAAGTAGACACCATATATTTT.